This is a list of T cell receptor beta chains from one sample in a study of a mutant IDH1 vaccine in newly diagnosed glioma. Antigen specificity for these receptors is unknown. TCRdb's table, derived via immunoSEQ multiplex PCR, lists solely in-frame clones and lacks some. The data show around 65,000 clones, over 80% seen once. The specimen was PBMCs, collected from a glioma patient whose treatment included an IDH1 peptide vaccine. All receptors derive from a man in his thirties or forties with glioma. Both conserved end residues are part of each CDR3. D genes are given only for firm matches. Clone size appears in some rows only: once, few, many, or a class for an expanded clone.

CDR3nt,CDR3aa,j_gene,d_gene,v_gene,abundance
TGTGCCAGCACCGCGGAAGAGAACACTGAAGCTTTCTTT,CASTAEENTEAFF,TRBJ1-1,.,TRBV6-4,few
TGTGCCAGCAGCAAAGAAGCGGGACCCTCCCCTTACGAGCAGTACTTC,CASSKEAGPSPYEQYF,TRBJ2-7,.,TRBV21-1,.
TGTGCCAGCTCACCACCGGGACGGGGCACCTACGAGCAGTACTTC,CASSPPGRGTYEQYF,TRBJ2-7,.,TRBV18,.
TGTGCCAGCAGTGAATCGGGGCCCATGCTAGCCAAAAACATTCAGTACTTC,CASSESGPMLAKNIQYF,TRBJ2-4,.,TRBV2,.
TGTGCCAGCAACCCCCGGGCCTCCTTCATGAACACTGAAGCTTTCTTT,CASNPRASFMNTEAFF,TRBJ1-1,.,TRBV6-6,.
TGCGCCAGCAGCTACGGGGGGACTAACACCGGGGAGCTGTTTTTT,CASSYGGTNTGELFF,TRBJ2-2,TRBD2,TRBV5-1,.
TGCGCCAGCAGCTTAAAGACCGGGGAGCTGTTTTTT,CASSLKTGELFF,TRBJ2-2,.,TRBV5-1,.
TGTGCCAGCAGCTTAGACAGGGGGGATGGCTACACCTTC,CASSLDRGDGYTF,TRBJ1-2,TRBD1,TRBV7-9,.
TGCGCCAGCAGCTTGGCTGAGACCTACGAGCAGTACTTC,CASSLAETYEQYF,TRBJ2-7,.,TRBV5-1,.
TGTGCCAGCAGCCCCCGGGCAGGGGCTTACACTGAAGCTTTCTTT,CASSPRAGAYTEAFF,TRBJ1-1,.,TRBV13,.